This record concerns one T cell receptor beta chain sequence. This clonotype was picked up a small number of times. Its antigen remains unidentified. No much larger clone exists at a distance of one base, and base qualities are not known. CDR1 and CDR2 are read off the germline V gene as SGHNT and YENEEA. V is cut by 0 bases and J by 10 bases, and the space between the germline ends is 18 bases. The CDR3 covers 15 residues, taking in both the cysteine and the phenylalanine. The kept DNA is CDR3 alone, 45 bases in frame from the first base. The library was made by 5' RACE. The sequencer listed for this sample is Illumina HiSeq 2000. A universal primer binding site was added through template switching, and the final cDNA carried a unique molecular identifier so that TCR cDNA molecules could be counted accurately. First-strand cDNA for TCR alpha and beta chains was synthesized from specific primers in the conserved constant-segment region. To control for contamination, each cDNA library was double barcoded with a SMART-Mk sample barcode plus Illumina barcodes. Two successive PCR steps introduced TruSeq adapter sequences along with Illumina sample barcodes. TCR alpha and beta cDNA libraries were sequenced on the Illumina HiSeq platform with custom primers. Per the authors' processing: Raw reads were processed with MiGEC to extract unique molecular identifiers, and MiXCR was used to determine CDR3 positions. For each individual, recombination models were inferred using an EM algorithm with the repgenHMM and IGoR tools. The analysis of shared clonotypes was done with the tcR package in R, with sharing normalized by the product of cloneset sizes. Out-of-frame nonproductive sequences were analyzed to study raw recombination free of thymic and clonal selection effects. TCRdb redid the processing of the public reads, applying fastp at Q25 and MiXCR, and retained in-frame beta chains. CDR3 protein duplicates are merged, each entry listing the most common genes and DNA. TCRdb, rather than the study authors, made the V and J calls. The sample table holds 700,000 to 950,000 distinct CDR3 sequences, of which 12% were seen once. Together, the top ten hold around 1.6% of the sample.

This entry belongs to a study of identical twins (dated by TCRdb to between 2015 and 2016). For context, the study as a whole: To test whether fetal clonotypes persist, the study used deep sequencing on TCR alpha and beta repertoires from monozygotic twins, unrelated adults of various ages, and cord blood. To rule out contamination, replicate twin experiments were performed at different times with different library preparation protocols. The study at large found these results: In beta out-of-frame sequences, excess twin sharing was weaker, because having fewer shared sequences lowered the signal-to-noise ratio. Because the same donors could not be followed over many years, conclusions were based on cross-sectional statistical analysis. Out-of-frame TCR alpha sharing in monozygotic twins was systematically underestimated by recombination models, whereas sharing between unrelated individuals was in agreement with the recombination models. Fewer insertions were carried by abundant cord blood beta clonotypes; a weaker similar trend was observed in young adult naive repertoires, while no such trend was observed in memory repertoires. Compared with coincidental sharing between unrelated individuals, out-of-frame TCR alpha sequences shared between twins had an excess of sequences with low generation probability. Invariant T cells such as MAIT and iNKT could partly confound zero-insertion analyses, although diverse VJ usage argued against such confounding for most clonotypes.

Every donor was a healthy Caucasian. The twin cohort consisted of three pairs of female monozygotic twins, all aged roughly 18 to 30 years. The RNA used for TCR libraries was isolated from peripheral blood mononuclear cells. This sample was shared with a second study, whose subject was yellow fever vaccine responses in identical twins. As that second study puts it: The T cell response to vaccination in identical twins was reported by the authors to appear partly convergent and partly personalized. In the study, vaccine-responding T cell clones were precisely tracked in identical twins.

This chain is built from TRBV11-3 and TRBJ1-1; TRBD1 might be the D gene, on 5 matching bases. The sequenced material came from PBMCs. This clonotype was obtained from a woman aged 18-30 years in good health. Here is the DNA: TGTGCCAGCAGCTTAGATCCCTACGCGGACGGGGGAGCTTTCTTT. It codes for CASSLDPYADGGAFF.